These 18 T cell receptor beta chains came from one sample sequenced in a study of blood T cells in healthy people across ages. Primed by a sample-barcoded 5' primer and a J-beta primer mix, a second PCR proceeded for roughly 6 to 12 cycles. In TCRdb, the 5' RACE reads were re-called with MiXCR into one record per CDR3 protein. The repertoire includes 1.5 million to 2 million distinct CDR3 sequences, around half of them detected once, and less than 2.5% sits in the top ten. Sequencing used blood. The receptors derive from a woman in her 40s in good health.

This clonotype has a handful of counts. The chain recombines TRBV27 with TRBJ2-7; D ambiguous. The CDR3 has 14 amino acids. Germline V lookup: CDR1 MNHEY, CDR2 SMNVEV (reference sequence). V lost 5 bases and J lost 0, with 11 bases in between. CDR3 bases: TGTGCCAGCAGTACCGACGGTAGCTCCTACGAGCAGTACTTC. This gives the protein CASSTDGSSYEQYF.

This clonotype was recorded many times. The chain links TRBV29-1 to TRBJ2-5; perhaps TRBD1 as D (5 bases). The CDR3 consists of 12 residues. CDR1 and CDR2 from the germline V gene are SQVTM and ANQGSEA. Trimming left V 4 bases short and J 0 bases short, with 6 bases between. CDR3 amino acids: CSVAGYQETQYF. The CDR3 DNA reads as TGCAGCGTTGCAGGGTACCAAGAGACCCAGTACTTC.

The chain links TRBV5-1 to TRBJ2-5; 10 nucleotides align to TRBD2. The CDR3 sequence is 15 residues long. Germline CDR1 SGHRS, CDR2 YFSETQ. V was pared by 3 bases and J by 11 bases, with 13 bases of the junction left unmatched. The CDR3 DNA sequence: TGCGCCAGCAGCTACAGCGGGGGGGCAATGGAGGAGCAGTACTTC. This encodes CASSYSGGAMEEQYF.

This clonotype was counted only a few times. The chain's CDR3 is CASSQDLAPGTLLIPEAFF. The CDR3 DNA sequence: TGCGCCAGCAGCCAAGATCTGGCACCGGGGACACTGTTAATCCCTGAAGCTTTCTTT. This chain uses TRBV4-1 with TRBJ1-1, with D maybe TRBD1 (6 bases). The CDR3 consists of 19 residues. Trimming stripped 0 bases from V and 6 bases from J, with 26 bases between. Germline V gene data show CDR1 as MGHRA and CDR2 as YSYEKL.

This chain links TRBV4-2 with TRBJ2-7; maybe TRBD1 (6 bases). The CDR3 is 17 amino acids. Germline lookup yields CDR1 LGHNA and CDR2 YNFKEQ. The germline V and J ends were trimmed by 0 bases and 5 bases, with 20 bases remaining between them. CDR3 nucleotide sequence: TGTGCCAGCAGCCAAGATCTCCTCGGGACAAGTCGGGACGAGCAGTACTTC. This gives the protein CASSQDLLGTSRDEQYF.

A remark on this clonotype: This is likely a read error, given that the CDR3 carries no conserved phenylalanine or tryptophan at its end. The chain carries TRBV4-3 and TRBJ2-1, with 10 positions matching TRBD1. V lost 0 bases and J lost 10; bases outside the gene matches: 9. CDR3 length: 16 amino acids. Germline V gives CDR1 LGHNA, CDR2 YSLEER. As DNA, the CDR3 is TGCGCCAGCAGCCAAGATCCGGGACAGGGGTCAACAGAGCAGTTCTTG. Translation: CASSQDPGQGSTEQFL.

The V call is TRBV28, the J call TRBJ2-7, with a weak D call TRBD2 (5 bases). Trimming took 5 bases from V and 2 from J, leaving 16 bases between them. CDR3 length: 15 amino acids. The V gene's germline CDR1 is MDHEN and CDR2 SYDVKM. The DNA of the CDR3 is TGTGCCAGCAGTACAACTCGTAAGAGGGCCTACGAGCAGTACTTC. It specifies CASSTTRKRAYEQYF. Based on the CDR3 plus reference TRBV28 and TRBJ2-7, the full variable domain is DVKVTQSSRYLVKRTGEKVFLECVQDMDHENMFWYRQDPGLGLRLIYFSYDVKMKEKGDIPEGYSVSREKKERFSLILESASTNQTSMYLCASSTTRKRAYEQYFGPGTRLTVT.

This clonotype showed up just once. V is TRBV6-6 and J is TRBJ2-2; 10 bases are a match to TRBD1. The germline V gene has CDR1 MNHNY and CDR2 SVGAGI (reference sequence). Germline trimming cut 7 bases from V and 8 bases from J; bases unmatched to any gene: 10. The CDR3 is 15 amino acids. The CDR3 region has the DNA TGTGCCAGCATTCGGACAGGGGGTGTTTTTGGGGAGCTGTTTTTT. Protein: CASIRTGGVFGELFF.

A word on this clonotype: A read error may explain this, as a much larger clone is one base away. V usage is TRBV6-6 and J usage is TRBJ2-5; D could derive from TRBD1 or TRBD2 (5 bases each). This CDR3 has 11 amino acids. Per the germline V gene, CDR1 is MNHNY and CDR2 is SVGAGI (reference sequence). The CDR3 reads CAGRERETQYF. CDR3 in DNA: TGTGCCGGCAGGGAGAGGGAGACCCAGTACTTC.

This clonotype was counted only a few times. The chain employs TRBV7-2 and TRBJ2-1; TRBD1 agrees at 7 bases. This CDR3 has 14 amino acids. Germline V CDR1 and CDR2: SGHTA, FQGNSA. J gave up 6 bases and V 6 bases, and 8 bases lay outside the gene matches. CDR3 DNA: TGTGCCAGCAGTGAGACGACAGGGACCAATGAGCAGTTCTTC. It is translated as CASSETTGTNEQFF.

This rearrangement joins TRBV7-3 to TRBJ1-5, with 9 bases identical to TRBD1. CDR3 length: 13 residues. V was clipped by 5 bases and J by 8 bases; unmatched bases: 4. Germline V gene lookup returns CDR1 SGHTA and CDR2 FQGTGA. The CDR3 here is CASSADRGKPQHF. The CDR3 coding sequence is TGTGCCAGCAGCGCGGACAGGGGTAAGCCCCAGCATTTT. Using reference TRBV7-3 and TRBJ1-5 for the parts outside the CDR3, the full variable domain is GAGVSQTPSNKVTEKGKYVELRCDPISGHTALYWYRQSLGQGPEFLIYFQGTGAADDSGLPNDRFFAVRPEGSVSTLKIQRTERGDSAVYLCASSADRGKPQHFGDGTRLSIL.

This clonotype was picked up a small number of times. The chain links TRBV29-1 to TRBJ2-7; tentative D call: TRBD2 (5 bases). The V gene's germline CDR1 is SQVTM and CDR2 ANQGSEA. Trimming took 4 bases from V and 0 from J, leaving 13 bases between them. There are 14 residues in the CDR3. The CDR3, as DNA: TGCAGCGTTGCTGGACGGGATAGCTCCTACGAGCAGTACTTC. It codes for CSVAGRDSSYEQYF.

The V call is TRBV11-2, the J call TRBJ2-2; D gene ambiguous. Germline V gives CDR1 SGHAT, CDR2 FQNNGV. CDR3 length: 18 amino acids. Trimming shortened V by 0 bases and J by 5 bases, and 19 bases separated the two germline ends. The CDR3 is CASSLDGPDGGFTGELFF. CDR3 in DNA: TGTGCCAGCAGCTTAGATGGTCCGGACGGTGGGTTTACCGGGGAGCTGTTTTTT.

This clonotype appeared a few times. The V call is TRBV5-1, the J call TRBJ2-3; 8 bases agree with TRBD2. This CDR3 is 15 amino acids long. Per germline, CDR1 SGHRS and CDR2 YFSETQ. With V trimmed by 1 base and J by 3 bases, 4 bases remained unmatched. CDR3 in DNA: TGCGCCAGCAGCTTGCAGGAGCGGGGGACAGATACGCAGTATTTT. Protein sequence: CASSLQERGTDTQYF.

Concerning this clonotype: The junction and the germline gene differ at one end; a read error may be behind it. This chain connects TRBV29-1 to TRBJ1-5; D not resolved. This CDR3 contains 12 residues. The germline V gene encodes CDR1 SQVTM and CDR2 ANQGSEA. In nucleotides, the CDR3 is TGCAGCGTTGGTTTACCGAATCAGCCCCCGCATTTT. Translation gives CSVGLPNQPPHF.

This clonotype was recorded only once. At one boundary the junction diverges from the germline segment, which might be a read error. The V call is TRBV6-5, the J call TRBJ2-5; no firm D call. The closer fit of TRBJ2-7 to the DNA end suggests the J call may be wrong. CDR3 length: 16 amino acids. The germline gives CDR1 MNHEY, CDR2 SVGAGI. The CDR3: CANSYSPGVTTYEQYF. CDR3 nucleotides: TGTGCCAACAGTTACTCGCCCGGTGTCACCACCTACGAGCAGTACTTC.

The rearrangement uses TRBV18 and TRBJ1-1; unclear D gene. CDR1 and CDR2 from the germline V gene are KGHSH and LQKENI. The V gene lost 3 bases and the J gene lost 1 base, with 9 bases spanning the gap. This CDR3 has 14 residues. The CDR3 here is CASSPARTNTEAFF. The CDR3 region has the DNA TGTGCCAGCTCACCTGCGAGGACGAACACTGAAGCTTTCTTT.

This chain connects TRBV7-9 to TRBJ2-3, with D perhaps given as TRBD1 or TRBD2 (6 bases each). Between the trimmed V and J ends, which lost 3 bases and 5 bases, there was a span of 9 bases. Germline V gene data show CDR1 as SEHNR and CDR2 as FQNEAQ (reference sequence). The CDR3 extends over 13 amino acids. CDR3 DNA: TGTGCCAGCAGCTTTGAGGGGGGAGATACGCAGTATTTT. Translated, it gives CASSFEGGDTQYF.